Each of the 11 T cell receptor beta chains below was sequenced from the same sample in a study of blood T cells in healthy people across ages. Primed by a sample-barcoded 5' primer and a J-beta primer mix, a second PCR proceeded for roughly 7 to 11 cycles. TCRdb re-analysed the 5' RACE reads in MiXCR, keeping a single row per CDR3 protein. Of around 2 million distinct CDR3 sequences detected, 35% to 50% appear once; the ten largest clones hold 23%. The sample was blood. These receptors all come from a human donor in good health.

This clonotype was recorded a few times. In nucleotides, the CDR3 is TGCAGCGTTGAAGGAGTCTTCCTAGGTAGTACAGATACGCAGTATTTT. Amino acid sequence: CSVEGVFLGSTDTQYF. This sequence joins TRBV29-1 and TRBJ2-3, with no clear D. The germline gives CDR1 SQVTM, CDR2 ANQGSEA. CDR3 length equals 16 residues. V was shortened by 1 base and J by 3 bases, with 17 bases between the two germline ends.

This clonotype was recorded a few times. The V call is TRBV28, the J call TRBJ1-1; D is undetermined. This CDR3 is 14 amino acids long. V lost 5 bases and J lost 10, with 20 bases in between. CDR1 MDHEN and CDR2 SYDVKM come from the germline V gene. Here the CDR3 reads CASSPSDATPRAFF. Written as DNA, the CDR3 is TGTGCCAGCAGTCCTTCGGACGCAACCCCCCGAGCTTTCTTT.

This chain joins TRBV3-1 and TRBJ2-1; 8 bases agree with TRBD2. The V segment lost 4 bases and the J segment 1 base; nucleotides outside the gene matches: 9. CDR1 LGHDT and CDR2 YNNKEL come from the germline V gene (reference sequence). This CDR3 comprises 17 residues. The chain's CDR3 is CASSLLPGLGSYNEQFF. As DNA, the CDR3 is TGTGCCAGCAGCCTCCTACCGGGACTAGGGTCCTACAATGAGCAGTTCTTC.

This clonotype was found a few times. Germline is not matched at one junction end, which may reflect a read error. The gene calls are TRBV29-1 and TRBJ1-1; D gene ambiguous. Germline V gene data show CDR1 as SQVTM and CDR2 as ANQGSEA. The CDR3 totals 11 residues. CDR3 residues: CSVQYNTETFF. The CDR3 DNA reads TGCAGCGTTCAATACAACACTGAAACTTTCTTT.

The chain is built from TRBV6-5 and TRBJ2-2, with a weak D call TRBD2 (5 bases). Trimming shortened V by 6 bases and J by 6 bases, and 17 bases separated the two germline ends. Germline V gene sequence: CDR1 MNHEY, CDR2 SVGAGI. This CDR3 spans 15 amino acids. CDR3 in amino acids: CASSPRSEAAGELFF. The CDR3 DNA reads TGTGCCAGCAGCCCCCGGTCGGAAGCGGCCGGGGAGCTGTTTTTT.

This clonotype was recorded a few times. The genes are TRBV5-5 and TRBJ1-2; possibly TRBD1 for D (5 bases). In germline, CDR1 is SGHKS, CDR2 YYEKEE (reference sequence). The CDR3 has 16 amino acids. V was clipped by 4 bases and J by 4 bases, with 20 bases between them. The CDR3 DNA reads as TGTGCCAGCAGCCAGCCGGGGACCCCAGGGCCCTATGGCTACACCTTC. Translation: CASSQPGTPGPYGYTF.

DNA of the CDR3: TGTGCCAGCAGCCTAGACCGGAGCTCGTCCGAGCAGTACTTC. It specifies CASSLDRSSSEQYF. The V and J genes are TRBV27 and TRBJ2-7; D unclear. The germline V and J ends were trimmed by 6 bases and 6 bases, with 18 bases remaining between them. The germline V gene has CDR1 MNHEY and CDR2 SMNVEV (reference sequence). This CDR3 has 14 amino acids.

This clonotype was found a few times. This chain's CDR3 is CASSLGPNTAGTQYF. The DNA of the CDR3 is TGTGCCAGCAGTCTAGGCCCTAACACCGCCGGGACCCAGTACTTC. This rearrangement joins TRBV12-3 or TRBV12-4 to TRBJ2-5; D gene uncertain. With 5 bases removed from V and 7 bases from J, the gap between germline ends came to 20 bases. The CDR3 contains 15 residues.

CDR3 residues: CASSVGGQAEQYF. CDR3 sequence (DNA): TGTGCCAGCAGCGTAGGGGGACAGGCCGAGCAGTACTTC. The chain recombines TRBV9 with TRBJ2-4, with 8 bases identical to TRBD1. The last part of the DNA fits TRBJ2-7 better; the J call may be wrong. The CDR3 is 13 amino acids. Germline V lookup: CDR1 SGDLS, CDR2 YYNGEE.

This clonotype was counted between two and nine times. The chain is built from TRBV6-6 and TRBJ2-7; weak D call: TRBD1 (6 bases). Deletions cut 8 bases from V and 4 bases from J, with 18 bases between. The CDR3 is 14 amino acids. CDR1 MNHNY and CDR2 SVGAGI come from the germline V gene (reference sequence). The CDR3 here is CASHGTPFEYEQYF. The CDR3 nucleotides are TGTGCCAGCCACGGGACACCATTCGAATACGAGCAGTACTTC.

This clonotype was counted only a few times. The chain joins TRBV6-6 to TRBJ1-6, with D perhaps matching TRBD1 (6 bases). With 0 bases removed from V and 9 bases from J, the gap between germline ends came to 12 bases. Germline loops: CDR1 MNHNY, CDR2 SVGAGI (reference sequence). This CDR3 is built from 15 residues. In DNA, the CDR3 is TGTGCCAGCAGTTACTCCACAGGGTTCGGTTCACCCCTCCACTTT. Amino acids: CASSYSTGFGSPLHF.